One and the same sample provided the 32 T cell receptor beta chains below, sequenced in a study of blood T cell repertoires in COVID-19. Only in-frame clones appear in the TCRdb table, and some are missing; sequencing was by immunoSEQ multiplex PCR. The profile covers 240,000 or so clones, with roughly 79% appearing a single time and roughly 7.4% taken by the ten largest. The specimen was peripheral blood. The receptors originated from a woman older than 75 with COVID-19, enrolled during active disease.

V usage is TRBV7-6 and J usage is TRBJ2-6; perhaps TRBD1 as D (5 bases). This CDR3 region has 17 residues. The ends were cut back, 1 base at V and 0 bases at J, with 10 bases in the middle. CDR1 is SGHVS and CDR2 is FNYEAQ in the germline V gene. CDR3 sequence: CASSLVGASSGANVLTF. The CDR3 bases are TGTGCCAGCAGCTTAGTAGGGGCTAGCTCTGGGGCCAACGTCCTGACTTTC.

The chain is built from TRBV7-9 and TRBJ2-2, with D possibly TRBD1 on 6 matching bases. Trimming left V 3 bases short and J 5 bases short, with 13 bases between. The CDR3 runs 15 residues. The V gene's germline CDR1 is SEHNR and CDR2 FQNEAQ (reference sequence). The CDR3 sequence: CASSLDSPRTGELFF. CDR3 nucleotides: TGTGCCAGCAGCTTGGACAGCCCCCGGACCGGGGAGCTGTTTTTT.

The chain uses TRBV15 and TRBJ1-2; D is possibly TRBD1 (6 bases). There are 11 residues in the CDR3. The ends were cut back, 5 bases at V and 8 bases at J, with 9 bases in the middle. Germline V gene sequence: CDR1 LNHNV, CDR2 YYDKDF (reference sequence). This chain's CDR3 is CATSDRLGYTF. The CDR3 DNA reads TGTGCCACCAGCGACAGGCTGGGCTACACCTTC.

This clone occurred a few times. CDR3 in amino acids: CAISNSLGLAGGSNEQFF. DNA of the CDR3: TGTGCCATCAGTAACTCTTTGGGACTAGCGGGGGGAAGCAATGAGCAGTTCTTC. The chain couples TRBV10-3 to TRBJ2-1; TRBD2 agrees at 15 bases. The germline CDR1 and CDR2 sequences are ENHRY and SYGVKD. The CDR3 consists of 18 residues. V lost 5 bases and J lost 6; bases outside the gene matches: 11.

The V gene is TRBV7-2, the J gene TRBJ1-2; TRBD1 matches at 8 bases. Per the germline V gene, CDR1 is SGHTA and CDR2 is FQGNSA. The CDR3 loop spans 16 amino acids. Germline trimming cut 5 bases from V and 0 bases from J; bases unmatched to any gene: 8. The CDR3 region is CASSLDRGVANYGYTF. CDR3 coding DNA: TGTGCCAGCAGCCTAGACAGGGGCGTAGCTAACTATGGCTACACCTTC.

This chain joins TRBV10-3 and TRBJ2-7, with TRBD1 as a possible D gene (6 bases). Trimming stripped 4 bases from V and 0 bases from J, with 16 bases between. The CDR3 length is 16 residues. Per germline, CDR1 ENHRY and CDR2 SYGVKD. In DNA form, the CDR3 reads TGTGCCATCAGTGGGCCGCCCGGGACAAACTCCTACGAGCAGTACTTC. Translation gives CAISGPPGTNSYEQYF.

This sequence joins TRBV30 and TRBJ2-7; 15 nucleotides line up with TRBD2. Germline V lookup: CDR1 GTSNPN, CDR2 SVGIG (reference sequence). With 3 bases clipped from V and 6 bases from J, the junction kept 15 bases outside the gene matches. CDR3 length: 18 amino acids. Here the CDR3 reads CAWSRDNGLAGGGREQYF. The CDR3 bases are TGTGCCTGGAGCCGGGACAACGGACTAGCGGGAGGGGGTCGCGAGCAGTACTTC. Based on the CDR3 plus reference TRBV30 and TRBJ2-7, the full variable domain is SQTIHQWPATLVQPVGSPLSLECTVEGTSNPNLYWYRQAAGRGLQLLFYSVGIGQISSEVPQNLSASRPQDRQFILSSKKLLLSDSGFYLCAWSRDNGLAGGGREQYFGPGTRLTVT.

V is TRBV19 and J is TRBJ2-5, with TRBD1 matching 10 bases. Unmatched junction bases numbered 10, after V lost 10 bases and J lost 5 bases. This CDR3 has 14 residues. Looked up from germline, CDR1 is LNHDA and CDR2 is SQIVND (reference sequence). The CDR3 spells CATSRQGAGETQYF. In DNA form, the CDR3 reads TGTGCCACCTCTCGACAGGGGGCAGGGGAGACCCAGTACTTC.

In nucleotides, the CDR3 is TGTGCCAGCAGCTTAGAGGGAGTTAATAGCAATCAGCCCCAGCATTTT. Its protein product is CASSLEGVNSNQPQHF. The J gene is TRBJ1-5, the V gene TRBV7-8; D is unclear. Germline values: CDR1 SGHVS, CDR2 FQNEAQ. The CDR3 spans 16 residues. V dropped 1 base and J dropped 0 bases, with 10 bases sitting between them.

This chain links TRBV6-1 with TRBJ1-1; 7 bases agree with TRBD1. Germline-derived CDR1 and CDR2 are MNHNS and SASEGT. CDR3 length: 14 amino acids. Germline trimming cut 6 bases from V and 1 base from J; bases unmatched to any gene: 5. The CDR3 region has the DNA TGTGCCAGCAGCTCCCGGACAGGGAACACTGAAGCTTTCTTT. This gives the protein CASSSRTGNTEAFF.

The rearrangement joins TRBV5-1 to TRBJ1-1; D unclear. The CDR3 loop spans 14 amino acids. The ends were cut back, 0 bases at V and 4 bases at J, with 10 bases in the middle. Germline V CDR1 and CDR2: SGHRS, YFSETQ. The CDR3 DNA reads as TGCGCCAGCAGCTTGGCCCGGGGTACCACTGAAGCTTTCTTT. Amino acid sequence: CASSLARGTTEAFF.

This clone was detected only once. The genes are TRBV27 and TRBJ1-6; 9 bases are a match to TRBD1. CDR3 size: 12 residues. V trimming: 8 bases; J trimming: 8 bases; junction bases outside the gene matches: 1. Germline lookup yields CDR1 MNHEY and CDR2 SMNVEV (reference sequence). The DNA of the CDR3 is TGTGCCAGCGGGACAGGGTATTCACCCCTCCACTTT. Protein: CASGTGYSPLHF.

This clone was seen a few times. V usage is TRBV5-1 and J usage is TRBJ1-1; tentatively, D is TRBD1 (5 bases). V was cut by 6 bases and J by 1 base, with 13 bases left in between. Germline values: CDR1 SGHRS, CDR2 YFSETQ. The CDR3 has 14 amino acids. In DNA form, the CDR3 reads TGCGCCAGCAAACCTTCGACAGCGAACACTGAAGCTTTCTTT. Translating it yields CASKPSTANTEAFF.

The chain couples TRBV6-5 to TRBJ2-7; 7 nucleotides line up with TRBD1. Germline V CDR1 and CDR2: MNHEY, SVGAGI. V lost 1 base to trimming and J lost 3 bases; unmatched junction nucleotides: 6. The CDR3 has 15 residues. The CDR3 reads CASSYFPGQSYEQYF. In DNA form, the CDR3 reads TGTGCCAGCAGTTACTTCCCGGGACAGAGCTACGAGCAGTACTTC.

The V and J genes are TRBV18 and TRBJ1-1, with a possible D match to TRBD1 (5 bases). Germline-derived CDR1 and CDR2 are KGHSH and LQKENI. The length of the CDR3 is 18 residues. The V end was cut by 3 bases, the J end by 1 base, with 21 bases between. The CDR3 spells CASSPPGLQGGENTEAFF. As DNA, the CDR3 is TGTGCCAGCTCACCTCCGGGACTCCAGGGCGGTGAGAACACTGAAGCTTTCTTT.

The J gene is TRBJ1-2, the V gene TRBV3-1 (or the pseudogene TRBV3-2); no clear D. The CDR3 contains 14 residues. The ends were cut back, 1 base at V and 4 bases at J, with 10 bases in the middle. Germline V gene lookup returns CDR1 LGHDT and CDR2 YNNKEL (reference sequence). The chain's CDR3 is CASSQVTRSYGYTF. The CDR3 DNA reads as TGTGCCAGCAGCCAAGTTACGAGGAGCTATGGCTACACCTTC.

J is TRBJ2-3 and V is TRBV29-1, with D unclear. CDR1 and CDR2 from the germline V gene are SQVTM and ANQGSEA. Trimming pared 3 bases from V and 1 base from J, leaving 5 bases between. The CDR3 has 12 amino acids. The CDR3 nucleotides are TGCAGCGTTGACACTGGCACAGATACGCAGTATTTT. It specifies CSVDTGTDTQYF.

The chain links TRBV3-1 (or the pseudogene TRBV3-2) to TRBJ2-6; D is ambiguous. The CDR3 spans 15 residues. Between the trimmed V and J ends, which lost 7 bases and 2 bases, there was a span of 12 bases. CDR1 is LGHDT, CDR2 YNNKEL, per germline (reference sequence). Here the CDR3 reads CASTTRGAGANVLTF. CDR3 nucleotides: TGTGCCAGCACCACAAGAGGAGCTGGGGCCAACGTCCTGACTTTC.

The CDR3 DNA is TGTGCCAGCACCGCGTCCCCGGGAGCCGAGCAGTACTTC. Translated: CASTASPGAEQYF. The chain employs TRBV2 and TRBJ2-7; D may be TRBD2 (6 bases). The CDR3 runs to 13 residues. The germline CDR1 and CDR2 sequences are SNHLY and FYNNEI. V shed 7 bases and J shed 6 bases, with 16 bases lying between them.

This chain joins TRBV9 and TRBJ2-1, with D possibly matching TRBD2 (5 bases). Germline loops: CDR1 SGDLS, CDR2 YYNGEE. Trimming cost V 0 bases and J 7 bases, with 14 bases left between them. CDR3 size: 15 residues. The CDR3 is CASSVGRTGPNEQFF. The CDR3 bases are TGTGCCAGCAGCGTAGGGAGGACTGGACCAAATGAGCAGTTCTTC.

On this clone: Compared with germline, one end of the junction differs, possibly owing to a read error. Here the CDR3 reads CASSGAGGVRLF. The CDR3 DNA is TGTGCCAGCAGTGGGGCAGGGGGAGTGCGGCTCTTT. The genes are TRBV27 and TRBJ1-1; TRBD1 matches at 7 bases. CDR1 and CDR2 (germline): MNHEY, SMNVEV (reference sequence). The CDR3 runs to 12 residues.

The count of this clone is one. The chain combines TRBV11-2 with TRBJ1-3; no reliable D call. Per germline, CDR1 SGHAT and CDR2 FQNNGV. V lost 3 bases, J lost 3 bases, and 3 bases lay in between. The CDR3 consists of 12 residues. The DNA of the CDR3 is TGTGCCAGCAGCTTTAGTGGAAACACCATATATTTT. It codes for CASSFSGNTIYF.

CDR3 DNA: TGTGCCAGCGGGGGGATCTTGTCTAGCGGGCAGTACGAGCAGTACTTC. It codes for CASGGILSSGQYEQYF. This rearrangement joins TRBV21-1 to TRBJ2-7; the table gives TRBD2 as D, unverified against the DNA. TRBV21-1 is a recognized pseudogene. The CDR3 contains 16 residues.

The chain recombines TRBV6-2 or TRBV6-3 with TRBJ2-2, with 12 bases matching TRBD1. Unmatched junction bases numbered 2, after V lost 0 bases and J lost 0 bases. In germline, CDR1 is MNHEY, CDR2 SVGEGT. The length of the CDR3 is 18 residues. The CDR3 sequence is CASSYSGTGGTNTGELFF. CDR3 bases: TGTGCCAGCAGTTACTCCGGGACAGGGGGCACGAACACCGGGGAGCTGTTTTTT.

The rearrangement links TRBV18 to TRBJ1-2; weak D call: TRBD1 (6 bases). CDR3 length: 15 residues. Germline V CDR1 and CDR2: KGHSH, LQKENI. Trimming removed 6 bases at V and 3 bases at J, with 17 bases between. The CDR3 sequence: CASSLGASKYYGYTF. The CDR3, as DNA: TGTGCCAGCTCCCTGGGGGCGTCCAAGTACTATGGCTACACCTTC.

The chain couples TRBV18 to TRBJ2-3; maybe TRBD2 (6 bases). The germline V gene encodes CDR1 KGHSH and CDR2 LQKENI. The CDR3 contains 15 residues. The V end was cut by 0 bases, the J end by 1 base, with 8 bases between. CDR3 bases: TGTGCCAGCTCACCACCCGGGGGTGGCACAGATACGCAGTATTTT. Its translation is CASSPPGGGTDTQYF.

This clone is a singleton in its sample. The chain joins TRBV2 to TRBJ1-5; D is possibly TRBD1 (5 bases). With 6 bases removed from V and 2 bases from J, the gap between germline ends came to 14 bases. The V gene's germline CDR1 is SNHLY and CDR2 FYNNEI. The CDR3 loop spans 15 amino acids. The CDR3 spells CASRTQGGGNQPQHF. Here the CDR3 DNA reads TGTGCCAGCAGGACGCAGGGAGGGGGCAATCAGCCCCAGCATTTT. The whole variable domain, filled in from reference TRBV2 and TRBJ1-5, reads EPEVTQTPSHQVTQMGQEVILRCVPISNHLYFYWYRQILGQKVEFLVSFYNNEISEKSEIFDDQFSVERPDGSNFTLKIRSTKLEDSAMYFCASRTQGGGNQPQHFGDGTRLSIL.

This rearrangement joins TRBV18 to TRBJ2-7; 8 positions agree with TRBD1. Germline V gene data show CDR1 as KGHSH and CDR2 as LQKENI. The CDR3 is made up of 12 amino acids. The trim removed 8 bases at V and 6 bases at J, leaving 6 bases unmatched. The CDR3 bases are TGTGCCAGCAAAACAGGGGGTGGCGAGCAGTACTTC. This encodes CASKTGGGEQYF.

The J gene is TRBJ2-7, the V gene TRBV7-3; TRBD2 might be the D (5 bases). This CDR3 is built from 17 residues. Trimming left V 5 bases short and J 1 base short, with 21 bases between. Germline CDR1 and CDR2: SGHTA and FQGTGA. The CDR3 DNA sequence: TGTGCCAGCAGCGACAATTGTAGCGAGCCGATTTCCTACGAGCAGTACTTC. This gives the protein CASSDNCSEPISYEQYF.

The CDR3 nucleotides are TGTGCCAGCAGCCAGGGGACGAGGGGGCTGAGCACTGAAGCTTTCTTT. It is translated as CASSQGTRGLSTEAFF. J is TRBJ1-1 and V is TRBV4-2, with 7 bases identical to TRBD1. The CDR3 is 16 residues long. The V gene's germline CDR1 is LGHNA and CDR2 YNFKEQ. V trimming: 3 bases; J trimming: 4 bases; junction bases outside the gene matches: 11.

The V call is TRBV5-6, the J call TRBJ1-6, with D maybe TRBD1 (6 bases). The CDR3 runs 13 residues. Germline assignment: CDR1 SGHDT and CDR2 YYEEEE. V was clipped by 3 bases and J by 10 bases, with 11 bases between them. The CDR3 coding sequence is TGTGCCAGCAGCTGGGGCAGGGGCTCACCCCTCCACTTT. Its protein is CASSWGRGSPLHF.

This sequence joins TRBV28 and TRBJ1-2; 10 bases are shared with TRBD1. Germline V gene data show CDR1 as MDHEN and CDR2 as SYDVKM. The J segment lost 4 bases and the V segment lost 5 bases, leaving 7 bases of the junction unmatched. This CDR3 region has 15 residues. CDR3 nucleotides: TGTGCCAGCAGTATCTCCGGGACAGGGGTCTATGGCTACACCTTC. Amino acids: CASSISGTGVYGYTF.